Listed here are 11 T cell receptor beta chains from one sample, sequenced in a study of blood T cell repertoires in COVID-19 (dated by TCRdb to the early 2020s). Libraries were prepared through the immunoSEQ multiplex PCR assay. TCRdb's version of the immuneACCESS table is confined to in-frame rearrangements and falls short of the full clone set. An unresolved V gene accounts for under half of the shortfall where checked; the remainder is of unknown origin. Here the sample has 40,000 to 55,000 clones; about four fifths occur a single time. The top ten clones comprise roughly 4.6% of the sample. Sequenced input: peripheral blood. The receptors come from a woman aged 70 to 79 with acute or convalescent COVID-19.

A few counts support this clone. The chain uses TRBV19 and TRBJ1-3, with a weak D call TRBD1 (5 bases). From germline, CDR1 is LNHDA and CDR2 SQIVND (reference sequence). V dropped 6 bases and J dropped 9 bases, with 15 bases sitting between them. The CDR3 sequence is 13 residues long. CDR3 loop: CASRGGYRSTIYF. The CDR3 nucleotides are TGTGCCAGTAGGGGGGGGTATAGAAGCACCATATATTTT.

The V call is TRBV10-2, the J call TRBJ1-2; no reliable D call. The CDR3 extends over 14 amino acids. The V end lost 2 bases, the J end lost 7 bases, and 14 bases lay between the germline ends. Germline lookup yields CDR1 WSHSY and CDR2 SAAADI. The CDR3: CASSENSPNIGYTF. The CDR3 nucleotides are TGCGCCAGCAGTGAGAACAGTCCAAATATTGGCTACACCTTC.

The chain recombines TRBV10-2 with TRBJ2-2; D perhaps matches TRBD1 (6 bases). Germline V gives CDR1 WSHSY, CDR2 SAAADI. Trimming removed 6 bases from V and 4 bases from J, with 15 bases in between. The CDR3 is 15 amino acids. The CDR3 spells CASRVTQGSTGELFF. The CDR3, as DNA: TGCGCCAGCAGGGTCACCCAGGGGAGCACCGGGGAGCTGTTTTTT.

The chain has TRBV5-1 and TRBJ2-3, with 7 bases matching TRBD1. Germline loops: CDR1 SGHRS, CDR2 YFSETQ. With 5 bases clipped from V and 2 bases from J, the junction kept 5 bases outside the gene matches. This CDR3 spans 14 amino acids. The CDR3 bases are TGCGCCAGCAGTACGGACAGGCACACAGATACGCAGTATTTT. As protein: CASSTDRHTDTQYF.

This chain uses TRBV6-4 with TRBJ2-3; D is unresolved. The germline gives CDR1 MRHNA, CDR2 SNTAGT. Trimming removed 5 bases from V and 1 base from J, with 10 bases in between. There are 14 residues in the CDR3. For the CDR3, the DNA is TGTGCCAGCAGTATAGCTGATGGCACAGATACGCAGTATTTT. This translates into CASSIADGTDTQYF.

V usage is TRBV3-1 (or the pseudogene TRBV3-2) and J usage is TRBJ2-1; D unresolved. V was clipped by 0 bases and J by 12 bases, with 15 bases between them. The CDR3 totals 14 residues. In germline, CDR1 is LGHDT, CDR2 YNNKEL (reference sequence). CDR3 DNA: TGTGCCAGCAGCCAAGAGAAACTTGGAGAAGGGCAGTTCTTC. Translation: CASSQEKLGEGQFF.

V gene TRBV5-4 combines with J gene TRBJ2-7; no clear D. CDR1 and CDR2 (germline): SGHNT, YYREEE (reference sequence). Trimming stripped 3 bases from V and 9 bases from J, with 16 bases between. The CDR3 sequence is 13 residues long. CDR3 sequence reads: CASSSTGFRGQYF. CDR3 nucleotide sequence: TGTGCCAGCAGCTCTACCGGGTTTCGAGGGCAGTACTTC. The complete variable domain, with remaining parts taken from reference TRBV5-4 and TRBJ2-7, reads ETGVTQSPTHLIKTRGQQVTLRCSSQSGHNTVSWYQQALGQGPQFIFQYYREEENGRGNFPPRFSGLQFPNYSSELNVNALELDDSALYLCASSSTGFRGQYFGPGTRLTVT.

The V and J genes are TRBV7-3 and TRBJ2-3; weak D call: TRBD1 (6 bases). V was shortened by 5 bases and J by 3 bases, with 21 bases between the two germline ends. Germline CDR1 and CDR2: SGHTA and FQGTGA. The CDR3 is made up of 17 amino acids. CDR3 region: CASSPGAGTQGTDTQYF. In DNA, the CDR3 is TGTGCCAGCAGCCCAGGGGCAGGGACCCAGGGGACAGATACGCAGTATTTT.

This chain uses TRBV15 with TRBJ2-1; the D is unclear. V dropped 0 bases and J dropped 6 bases, with 6 bases sitting between them. The CDR3 has 13 residues. Germline V CDR1 and CDR2: LNHNV, YYDKDF (reference sequence). CDR3 nucleotide sequence: TGTGCCACCAGCAGAGATTGGAGCAATGAGCAGTTCTTC. Translated, it gives CATSRDWSNEQFF.

This chain connects TRBV20-1 to TRBJ2-3, with D unresolved. This CDR3 is built from 10 residues. V dropped 6 bases and J dropped 5 bases, with 6 bases sitting between them. Germline V gives CDR1 DFQATT, CDR2 SNEGSKA (reference sequence). CDR3: CSAVRDTQYF. CDR3 coding DNA: TGCAGTGCCGTTCGAGATACGCAGTATTTT.

This clone turned up a few times. The chain carries TRBV2 and TRBJ2-2, with D possibly TRBD1 on 6 matching bases. Trimming left V 4 bases short and J 1 base short, with 7 bases between. The CDR3 is made up of 14 amino acids. Germline V gene data show CDR1 as SNHLY and CDR2 as FYNNEI. CDR3 DNA sequence: TGTGCCAGCAGTGGGACAGAGAACACCGGGGAGCTGTTTTTT. Translation gives CASSGTENTGELFF.